The 27 T cell receptor beta chains listed next were all sequenced from one sample in a study of blood T cell repertoires in COVID-19 (dated by TCRdb to 2018 to 2020). The library was built by means of the immunoSEQ multiplex PCR assay. In its TCRdb copy, this immuneACCESS table keeps in-frame sequences only and misses some clones. Where compared with another copy, unresolved V genes explain less than half of these, and the others have no known cause. The sample table contains fewer than 300,000 clones; only one count was recorded for 83% of them. The top ten clonotypes cover 7.5% to 10% of the sample. The sequenced material came from peripheral blood. The receptors were gathered from a woman in her fifties or sixties who had recovered from COVID-19.

The J gene is TRBJ1-5, the V gene TRBV11-2; D is possibly TRBD1 (6 bases). V shed 4 bases and J shed 7 bases, with 11 bases lying between them. Looked up from germline, CDR1 is SGHAT and CDR2 is FQNNGV. The CDR3 contains 13 residues. In DNA form, the CDR3 reads TGTGCCAGCAGCTCTAACAGGGACCAGCCCCAGCATTTT. Encoded protein: CASSSNRDQPQHF.

The J gene is TRBJ2-3, the V gene TRBV5-1; 8 positions agree with TRBD2. The length of the CDR3 is 15 residues. Trimming at V came to 0 bases and at J to 4 bases, leaving 4 bases not matched to a gene. Looked up from germline, CDR1 is SGHRS and CDR2 is YFSETQ. The CDR3 is CASSLGLAFADTQYF. CDR3 sequence (DNA): TGCGCCAGCAGCTTGGGACTAGCGTTCGCAGATACGCAGTATTTT.

This clone was picked up one time. CDR3 sequence: CASSTLAGRTDTQYF. CDR3 nucleotides: TGTGCCAGCAGTACACTAGCGGGTCGCACAGATACGCAGTATTTT. This chain uses TRBV6-2 or TRBV6-3 with TRBJ2-3; 9 nucleotides agree with TRBD2. The CDR3 totals 15 residues. V dropped 5 bases and J dropped 1; count of bases not matched to a gene: 4. From germline, CDR1 is MNHEY and CDR2 SVGEGT.

This chain uses TRBV9 with TRBJ2-1; D is uncertain. CDR1 SGDLS and CDR2 YYNGEE come from the germline V gene. The germline V and J ends were trimmed by 4 bases and 5 bases, with 16 bases remaining between them. There are 15 residues in the CDR3. The CDR3 region has the DNA TGTGCCAGCAGCTTTTTGAGCGTTTCCAACAATGAGCAGTTCTTC. Translating it yields CASSFLSVSNNEQFF.

The table lists this clone with a few counts. As DNA, the CDR3 is TGTGCCAGCAGTCACAATCGACCGATACTACTCTACGAGCAGTACTTC. Translated, it gives CASSHNRPILLYEQYF. The V gene is TRBV28, the J gene TRBJ2-7, with D unresolved. Germline V gene data show CDR1 as MDHEN and CDR2 as SYDVKM. The CDR3 is 16 amino acids. V was pared by 5 bases and J by 3 bases, with 20 bases between.

The chain uses TRBV19 and TRBJ1-1; 8 nucleotides line up with TRBD1. V trimming: 5 bases; J trimming: 5 bases; junction bases outside the gene matches: 7. CDR3 length equals 14 residues. CDR1 LNHDA and CDR2 SQIVND come from the germline V gene (reference sequence). CDR3 in amino acids: CASSLTGGRTEAFF. The CDR3 nucleotides are TGTGCCAGTAGTCTAACAGGGGGAAGGACTGAAGCTTTCTTT.

This clone was detected only a few times. The rearrangement links TRBV19 to TRBJ2-3, with D maybe TRBD2 (5 bases). Germline V gives CDR1 LNHDA, CDR2 SQIVND (reference sequence). The CDR3 is made up of 16 amino acids. V was clipped by 6 bases and J by 2 bases, with 18 bases between them. The chain's CDR3 is CASRGRSGVDTDTQYF. The CDR3 nucleotides are TGTGCCAGTAGGGGCAGGTCCGGGGTCGACACAGATACGCAGTATTTT.

This chain uses TRBV7-3 with TRBJ2-6; maybe TRBD2 (5 bases). CDR3 length: 14 residues. CDR1 and CDR2 from the germline V gene are SGHTA and FQGTGA. Trimming removed 4 bases at V and 4 bases at J, with 8 bases between. Written as DNA, the CDR3 is TGTGCCAGCAGCTCCCCGGGAGGGGCCAACGTCCTGACTTTC. Residues: CASSSPGGANVLTF.

The chain joins TRBV15 to TRBJ2-7, with 8 bases lining up with TRBD2. Looked up from germline, CDR1 is LNHNV and CDR2 is YYDKDF (reference sequence). The CDR3 has 15 residues. J gave up 4 bases and V 0 bases, and 5 bases lay outside the gene matches. This chain's CDR3 is CATSRDRGGGYEQYF. DNA of the CDR3: TGTGCCACCAGCAGAGATCGGGGGGGAGGTTACGAGCAGTACTTC.

V is TRBV3-1 (or the pseudogene TRBV3-2) and J is TRBJ2-2; TRBD2 aligns across 11 bases. The CDR3 is 16 residues long. Trimming took 5 bases from V and 2 from J; bases not matched to a gene: 4. Germline V CDR1 and CDR2: LGHDT, YNNKEL (reference sequence). The CDR3 nucleotides read TGTGCCAGCAGCACGACTAGCGGGGTTAACACCGGGGAGCTGTTTTTT. It codes for CASSTTSGVNTGELFF.

The rearrangement joins TRBV19 to TRBJ1-3; TRBD1 is a possible D gene (5 bases). The CDR3 spans 15 residues. V lost 4 bases, J lost 1 base, and 11 bases lay in between. Germline V gene lookup returns CDR1 LNHDA and CDR2 SQIVND (reference sequence). The CDR3 nucleotides read TGTGCCAGTAGTAAAGAGGGGCATTCTGGAAACACCATATATTTT. Amino acids: CASSKEGHSGNTIYF.

This clone turned up a few times. CDR3 sequence reads: CASSPGTGSGKLFF. The CDR3 DNA reads as TGTGCCAGCAGCCCCGGGACAGGGTCCGGAAAACTGTTTTTT. The rearrangement links TRBV6-2 or TRBV6-3 to TRBJ1-4; 9 bases line up with TRBD1. The CDR3 has 14 residues. J was trimmed by 10 bases and V by 6 bases; bases with no gene match: 9. Germline values: CDR1 MNHEY, CDR2 SVGEGT.

In its sample, this clone was seen once. This sequence joins TRBV7-2 and TRBJ2-1, with D possibly TRBD2 on 5 matching bases. The CDR3 length is 15 residues. Germline V gives CDR1 SGHTA, CDR2 FQGNSA. V was clipped by 5 bases and J by 12 bases, with 23 bases between them. CDR3 sequence: CASSLYSMGDAGQFF. The DNA of the CDR3 is TGTGCCAGCAGCCTTTACTCGATGGGTGATGCGGGGCAGTTCTTC.

The chain's CDR3 is CASSSGAPDTQYF. In DNA form, the CDR3 reads TGTGCCAGCAGTTCAGGGGCCCCAGATACGCAGTATTTT. The rearrangement links TRBV6-5 to TRBJ2-3; D might be TRBD1 (6 bases). Per germline, CDR1 MNHEY and CDR2 SVGAGI. This CDR3 comprises 13 residues. Between the trimmed V and J ends, which lost 4 bases and 4 bases, there was a span of 9 bases.

V and J are TRBV24-1 and TRBJ2-1, with 10 bases lining up with TRBD1. CDR3 length: 16 residues. CDR1 is KGHDR, CDR2 SFDVKD, per germline. V lost 3 bases to trimming and J lost 7 bases; unmatched junction nucleotides: 8. The CDR3 region is CATSDASRGQGNEQFF. Here the CDR3 DNA reads TGTGCCACCAGTGATGCCTCGCGGGGACAGGGGAATGAGCAGTTCTTC.

The rearrangement joins TRBV24-1 to TRBJ1-1; D is ambiguous. The CDR3 is 12 residues long. Germline CDR1 and CDR2: KGHDR and SFDVKD. The V end lost 5 bases, the J end lost 11 bases, and 14 bases lay between the germline ends. The CDR3 DNA follows: TGTGCCACCAGTGCCCCAGCCGGGAATGCTTTCTTT. It specifies CATSAPAGNAFF.

The J gene is TRBJ2-1, the V gene TRBV19, with 8 bases matching TRBD1. Per the germline V gene, CDR1 is LNHDA and CDR2 is SQIVND (reference sequence). V dropped 3 bases and J dropped 4; count of bases not matched to a gene: 5. The CDR3 contains 15 residues. In DNA, the CDR3 is TGTGCCAGTAGTATTGCAGGGGGCGATTACAATGAGCAGTTCTTC. It codes for CASSIAGGDYNEQFF.

The V and J genes are TRBV7-9 and TRBJ1-3; D might be TRBD1 (6 bases). Per the germline V gene, CDR1 is SEHNR and CDR2 is FQNEAQ (reference sequence). This CDR3 contains 16 residues. V gave up 5 bases and J gave up 0 bases, with 14 bases separating them. The CDR3 region is CASSGQMILSGNTIYF. CDR3 in DNA: TGTGCCAGCAGCGGACAGATGATCCTCTCTGGAAACACCATATATTTT.

This chain links TRBV7-2 with TRBJ2-7; 8 bases are shared with TRBD2. The length of the CDR3 is 14 residues. Per the germline V gene, CDR1 is SGHTA and CDR2 is FQGNSA. V shed 2 bases and J 4 bases; nucleotides not matched to a gene: 4. Here the CDR3 DNA reads TGTGCCAGCAGCTTAACGGGAGGGGGGTACGAGCAGTACTTC. Its translation is CASSLTGGGYEQYF.

This rearrangement joins TRBV28 to TRBJ1-5; TRBD1 might be the D (5 bases). The V gene's germline CDR1 is MDHEN and CDR2 SYDVKM. The CDR3 is made up of 14 amino acids. Trimming left V 5 bases short and J 5 bases short, with 13 bases between. The CDR3 loop is CASSPGSRDQPQHF. The DNA of the CDR3 is TGTGCCAGCAGTCCAGGGTCCAGGGATCAGCCCCAGCATTTT.

The gene calls are TRBV9 and TRBJ2-3, with 7 bases matching TRBD1. This CDR3 comprises 16 residues. The junction had 11 bases not matched to a gene; V was cut back by 4 bases and J by 3 bases. Germline V gene lookup returns CDR1 SGDLS and CDR2 YYNGEE. CDR3 nucleotides: TGTGCCAGCAGCCCGTGGACAGGCAGTAGTACAGATACGCAGTATTTT. Its protein product is CASSPWTGSSTDTQYF. The complete variable domain, with remaining parts taken from reference TRBV9 and TRBJ2-3, reads DSGVTQTPKHLITATGQRVTLRCSPRSGDLSVYWYQQSLDQGLQFLIQYYNGEERAKGNILERFSAQQFPDLHSELNLSSLELGDSALYFCASSPWTGSSTDTQYFGPGTRLTVL.

The chain combines TRBV2 with TRBJ2-2; 8 bases are a match to TRBD1. The germline V gene has CDR1 SNHLY and CDR2 FYNNEI. Trimming took 9 bases from V and 6 from J; bases not matched to a gene: 18. The CDR3 loop spans 17 amino acids. CDR3 loop: CASLLQQGARGSGELFF. The CDR3 nucleotides are TGTGCCAGTCTCCTCCAGCAGGGGGCCAGGGGGTCCGGGGAGCTGTTTTTT. Variable domain in full (rest from reference TRBV2 and TRBJ2-2): EPEVTQTPSHQVTQMGQEVILRCVPISNHLYFYWYRQILGQKVEFLVSFYNNEISEKSEIFDDQFSVERPDGSNFTLKIRSTKLEDSAMYFCASLLQQGARGSGELFFGEGSRLTVL.

The rearrangement links TRBV6-2 or TRBV6-3 to TRBJ2-1; a possible D gene is TRBD1 (5 bases). The V gene lost 4 bases and the J gene lost 7 bases, with 11 bases spanning the gap. Germline CDR1 is MNHEY and CDR2 is SVGEGT. The CDR3 is 13 residues long. The CDR3 loop is CASSSKGWNEQFF. The DNA of the CDR3 is TGTGCCAGCAGTTCGAAGGGGTGGAATGAGCAGTTCTTC.

The chain couples TRBV28 to TRBJ2-7, with 7 bases aligning to TRBD1. This CDR3 is 15 amino acids long. The trim removed 2 bases at V and 0 bases at J, leaving 4 bases unmatched. CDR1 is MDHEN and CDR2 is SYDVKM in the germline V gene. The CDR3 region has the DNA TGTGCCAGCAGTTTACCGGCAGGGGGCTCCTACGAGCAGTACTTC. Translation: CASSLPAGGSYEQYF.

The rearrangement joins TRBV30 to TRBJ1-3; a weak D match, TRBD1 (5 bases). The germline gives CDR1 GTSNPN, CDR2 SVGIG (reference sequence). The CDR3 contains 16 residues. V was shortened by 3 bases and J by 3 bases, with 18 bases between the two germline ends. CDR3 sequence reads: CAWSTAGGISGNTIYF. In DNA, the CDR3 is TGTGCCTGGAGCACCGCGGGGGGGATTAGTGGAAACACCATATATTTT.

This chain joins TRBV27 and TRBJ2-5; D is unresolved. Trimming cost V 0 bases and J 5 bases, with 4 bases left between them. CDR1 and CDR2 (germline): MNHEY, SMNVEV (reference sequence). This CDR3 spans 12 amino acids. The DNA of the CDR3 is TGTGCCAGCAGTTTATCGCGTGAGACCCAGTACTTC. Encoded protein: CASSLSRETQYF.

This chain joins TRBV7-2 and TRBJ2-7; 9 nucleotides match TRBD2. The CDR3 runs 15 residues. Germline values: CDR1 SGHTA, CDR2 FQGNSA. The V segment lost 6 bases and the J segment 0 bases; nucleotides outside the gene matches: 6. Here the CDR3 reads CASREAGGSSYEQYF. The CDR3 DNA is TGTGCCAGCAGGGAGGCGGGGGGGTCCTCCTACGAGCAGTACTTC.